This T cell receptor beta chain stems from a study of beta chain features in type 1 diabetes (dated by TCRdb to 2016 to 2019). Notes on the research overall: No differences in mean age, gender distribution, total cell number or subset yield were found between patients and healthy donors. A total of 85 million to 110 million sorted cells were examined across all samples, and RNA yield correlated strongly with the number of cells per subset. The study compared TCRB repertoires of sorted circulating CD4+ T cell subsets between recently diagnosed type 1 diabetes patients and matched healthy donors. Regulatory and stem cell-like memory subsets were obtained from only 8 patients and about eight healthy donors, while naive and central memory subsets were obtained from all 28 donors.

Points on this clone: Its binding antigen is unknown. No much larger clone exists at a distance of one base, and base qualities are not known.

The CDR3 runs 15 residues from the cysteine to the phenylalanine. Solely the CDR3 DNA is kept, with 45 bases framed from the first base. For this chain, trimming is 0 bases at the V end and 3 bases at the J end, and the number of junction bases without a gene match is 4. CDR1 and CDR2 (SGHNT, YYREEE) derive from the germline V gene (reference sequence). Overall study results and their limits: Naive, central memory and regulatory TCRB repertoires appeared to be more alike among patients than among healthy donors. At VDJ recombination sites, type 1 diabetes patients had fewer insertions and more deleted nucleotides, which implies abnormalities in thymic rearrangement. PCR may preferentially amplify shorter templates, but because patient and control samples were amplified and corrected together, any resulting skew would affect both groups equally. Because cDNA was sequenced instead of genomic DNA, activated cells with high expression could be over-represented, although the groups did not differ in activation or CD3 levels. Because small numbers of individuals were included in the HLA sub-analyses, any influence of HLA type on TCRB rearrangement was left unresolved. Type 1 diabetes patients showed a moderate but significant shortening of TCRB CDR3 length in all four CD4+ subsets.

From each donor, a single peripheral blood sample of approximately 120 mL on average was drawn into heparinised tubes. Naive, central memory, regulatory and stem cell-like memory CD4+ T cells were sorted on a BD FACSAria II using a panel including CD45RO, CCR7, CD25, CD127, CD95 and CD27. Purity was above 95% for every sorted population. PBMCs were isolated right away by Lymphoprep density gradient centrifugation and were stained directly, without culture. To minimize batch effects, samples were stained and sorted in pairs, one healthy donor with one patient per experiment. The entire amount of isolated RNA was reverse transcribed using the High Capacity cDNA Reverse Transcription Kit, so the sequenced TCRB transcripts were expressed ones. Deep immunoSEQ sequencing was applied to naive, central memory and regulatory T cell samples, giving an average of roughly 3.5 million total reads per sample. After sorted cells were lysed in RLT buffer, RNA was extracted with DNase-treated RNeasy Micro or Mini kits, with the choice depending on cell number. Each cell subset was processed separately to prevent cross-contamination, with patient and healthy donor samples processed together. TCRB sequences were amplified from cDNA with the immunoSEQ multiplex PCR, producing 87-bp fragments spanning the CDR3 region. The amplicons were sequenced using the Illumina HiSeq platform. As for how the authors treated the data: Synthetic template baselines were used to correct PCR bias computationally, reads within Hamming distance 2 were collapsed, and singletons that could not be merged were discarded. Reads were aligned against IMGT so that V, D and J genes, CDR3 length and insertions or deletions at six rearrangement sites could be assigned. Clonotype counts were normalized to sorted cell number within each subset before computing true diversity and Gini coefficients with the tcR R package. Repertoire sharing was quantified using the overlap coefficient calculated on TCRB nucleotide sequences. As a proxy for the pre-selection repertoire, out-of-frame TCRB sequences from naive cells were analyzed. TCRdb's version of the immuneACCESS table is confined to in-frame rearrangements and falls short of the full clone set. An unresolved V gene accounts for under half of the shortfall where checked; the remainder is of unknown origin. V, J and clone size were drawn from that table, and D and trimming were deduced from the DNA. This sample gives a few hundred thousand clones in total; approximately 9.9% of them show up just once. Clones ranked in the top ten supply roughly 0.016% of the sample.

Specimen: naive CD4+ T cells from blood. This sample's cell subset or site label indicates: true naive CD4+ T cells. This clonotype was sampled from a woman younger than 45 in good health. This chain joins TRBV5-4 to TRBJ1-1, and TRBD1 aligns with 8 junction nucleotides. The CDR3 protein is CASSLGRGQDTEAFF. Read as DNA, the sequence is TGTGCCAGCAGCTTGGGCAGGGGGCAAGACACTGAAGCTTTCTTT.